Each of the 15 T cell receptor beta chains below was sequenced from the same sample in a study of regulatory T cells in long-lasting Graves disease. Time point here: newly diagnosed GD, antithyroid drugs for less than 3 months. With RNA extracted from PBMCs as input, the TCR library was made. Library construction for TCR beta used iRepertoire HTBI primers and Arm-PCR of CDR3 regions. MiXCR, applied by TCRdb to the multiplex PCR reads, yields one record per CDR3 protein. Of 300,000 to 400,000 distinct CDR3 sequences listed, around 15% are singletons. The data also belong to a second study, concerning T cells in Graves' hyperthyroidism and ophthalmopathy.

This specimen consisted of peripheral blood mononuclear cells (PBMCs), obtained at new diagnosis, from a patient treated with antithyroid drugs. Receptor source: a man aged 40-49 years with Graves disease.

The rearrangement joins TRBV20-1 to TRBJ2-1, with 15 positions matching TRBD2. The V gene end was trimmed by 6 bases and the J gene end by 6 bases; junction bases not matched to a gene: 6. CDR1 is DFQATT and CDR2 is SNEGSKA in the germline V gene (reference sequence). This CDR3 region has 15 residues. CDR3 DNA: TGCAGTGCGCGGACTAGCGGGGGGGAGGGCAATGAGCAGTTCTTC. Translation: CSARTSGGEGNEQFF.

The sample holds many counts of this clonotype. This rearrangement joins TRBV3-1 to TRBJ2-7; 9 nucleotides align to TRBD1. Trimming removed 0 bases from V and 4 bases from J; junction bases left unmatched: 7. Per the germline V gene, CDR1 is LGHDT and CDR2 is YNNKEL (reference sequence). The length of the CDR3 is 16 residues. The CDR3 sequence is CASSQESGQGRYEQYF. CDR3 bases: TGTGCCAGCAGCCAAGAATCAGGACAGGGGAGGTACGAGCAGTACTTC.

The V call is TRBV12-3 or TRBV12-4, the J call TRBJ1-1; D not resolved. Between the trimmed V and J ends, which lost 3 bases and 1 base, there was a span of 9 bases. This CDR3 has 14 residues. The CDR3 here is CASSLKNTNTEAFF. The CDR3 DNA follows: TGTGCCAGCAGTTTGAAGAACACGAACACTGAAGCTTTCTTT.

About this clonotype itself: A read error is possible here, since a much larger clone lies one base away. The rearrangement links TRBV12-3 or TRBV12-4 to TRBJ2-2, with D possibly TRBD1 on 6 matching bases. The CDR3 spans 13 residues. Trimming shortened V by 6 bases and J by 5 bases, and 10 bases separated the two germline ends. The CDR3 protein is CASRNRETGELFF. The CDR3 region has the DNA TGTGCCAGCAGAAACAGGGAGACCGGGGAGCTGTTTTTT.

This clonotype was counted a single time. The J gene is TRBJ1-1, the V gene TRBV30, with a tentative D call TRBD1 (5 bases). V was pared by 0 bases and J by 3 bases, with 8 bases between. The CDR3 totals 13 residues. The V gene's germline CDR1 is GTSNPN and CDR2 SVGIG (reference sequence). The CDR3: CAWSVYRHTEAFF. The CDR3 bases are TGTGCCTGGAGTGTATACAGGCACACTGAAGCTTTCTTT.

Concerning this clonotype: Mismatch with germline at one junction end may stem from a read error. The chain recombines TRBV7-8 with TRBJ2-3, with 10 bases fitting TRBD2. Germline lookup yields CDR1 SGHVS and CDR2 FQNEAQ. The CDR3 covers 18 residues. The CDR3: CANSLGLQRGGVTDTQYF. Written as DNA, the CDR3 is TGTGCCAACAGCTTAGGTCTCCAGCGGGGGGGCGTGACAGATACGCAGTATTTT. Complete variable domain (other parts from reference TRBV7-8 and TRBJ2-3): GAGVSQSPRYKVAKRGQDVALRCDPISGHVSLFWYQQALGQGPEFLTYFQNEAQLDKSGLPSDRFFAERPEGSVSTLKIQRTQQEDSAVYLCANSLGLQRGGVTDTQYFGPGTRLTVL.

CDR3 sequence reads: CASSQRDRFYGYTF. CDR3 bases: TGTGCCAGTAGCCAGCGGGACAGGTTCTATGGCTACACCTTC. This chain uses TRBV19 with TRBJ1-2; 8 bases line up with TRBD1. Trimming removed 6 bases from V and 4 bases from J; junction bases left unmatched: 7. Looked up from germline, CDR1 is LNHDA and CDR2 is SQIVND (reference sequence). The CDR3 has 14 residues.

This clonotype was seen just once. This chain joins TRBV6-1 and TRBJ1-4; TRBD1 is a possible D gene (5 bases). This CDR3 comprises 16 residues. From germline, CDR1 is MNHNS and CDR2 SASEGT. The ends were cut back, 0 bases at V and 8 bases at J, with 16 bases in the middle. The CDR3 loop reads CASSEALGLRMEKLFF. CDR3 coding DNA: TGTGCCAGCAGTGAAGCGCTGGGACTCCGTATGGAAAAACTGTTTTTT.

The V call is TRBV7-9, the J call TRBJ2-5; D remains ambiguous. CDR3 length equals 14 residues. V was clipped by 1 base and J by 0 bases, with 6 bases between them. CDR1 is SEHNR, CDR2 FQNEAQ, per germline (reference sequence). The CDR3 reads CASSLGSYQETQYF. For the CDR3, the DNA is TGTGCCAGCAGCTTAGGGTCGTACCAAGAGACCCAGTACTTC.

The J gene is TRBJ1-3, the V gene TRBV4-2, with D maybe TRBD1 (6 bases). V was cut by 2 bases and J by 8 bases, with 16 bases left in between. This CDR3 is 15 amino acids long. CDR1 is LGHNA and CDR2 is YNFKEQ in the germline V gene. The DNA of the CDR3 is TGTGCCAGCAGCCAACCCCAAACAGGGACGGACACCATATATTTT. Amino acids: CASSQPQTGTDTIYF.

The V and J genes are TRBV29-1 and TRBJ1-4; a weak D match, TRBD1 (5 bases). Per germline, CDR1 SQVTM and CDR2 ANQGSEA. The length of the CDR3 is 13 residues. Deletions cut 3 bases from V and 2 bases from J, with 7 bases between. This chain's CDR3 is CSVDGGTNEKLFF. CDR3 bases: TGCAGCGTTGATGGGGGGACTAATGAAAAACTGTTTTTT.

The rearrangement joins TRBV20-1 to TRBJ1-5; possibly TRBD1 for D (5 bases). CDR1 is DFQATT and CDR2 is SNEGSKA in the germline V gene (reference sequence). Between the trimmed V and J ends, which lost 6 bases and 3 bases, there was a span of 15 bases. The length of the CDR3 is 14 residues. CDR3 bases: TGCAGTGCCGCCGGGACGGTCCTCAATCAGCCCCAGCATTTT. This sequence encodes CSAAGTVLNQPQHF.

The chain carries TRBV5-1 and TRBJ2-5, with 10 bases matching TRBD2. Germline CDR1 reads SGHRS; CDR2 reads YFSETQ. Trimming removed 6 bases from V and 2 bases from J; junction bases left unmatched: 7. There are 15 residues in the CDR3. CDR3 in DNA: TGCGCCAGCAAGCTACTAGCGGGGAGGCAAGAGACCCAGTACTTC. Encoded protein: CASKLLAGRQETQYF.

This rearrangement joins TRBV28 to TRBJ1-6, with 8 positions matching TRBD1. Germline values: CDR1 MDHEN, CDR2 SYDVKM. The CDR3 loop spans 14 amino acids. Unmatched junction bases numbered 7, after V lost 5 bases and J lost 10 bases. The CDR3 region has the DNA TGTGCCAGCAGTCCCGGACAGGGCTGGTCACCCCTCCACTTT. Residues: CASSPGQGWSPLHF.

This clonotype was observed a handful of times. J is TRBJ2-7 and V is TRBV4-2, with TRBD2 matching over 9 bases. CDR1 and CDR2 from the germline V gene are LGHNA and YNFKEQ. CDR3 length: 16 amino acids. J was trimmed by 6 bases and V by 0 bases; bases with no gene match: 9. The CDR3 is CASSQDLAGGQSEQYF. In DNA, the CDR3 is TGTGCCAGCAGCCAAGATTTGGCGGGGGGGCAGTCCGAGCAGTACTTC.